This T cell receptor beta chain emerged from a study of cytomegalovirus exposure and HLA in healthy donors. In the study overall: Of several hundred genotyped donors, roughly 80% grouped in the Caucasian-associated ancestry cluster. Findings and limits, study-wide: Only CMV serostatus was available as immune exposure information.

Regarding this clone: Its antigen remains unidentified.

60 Vbeta and 13 Jbeta primers were used in PCR. Repertoires were generated with immunoSEQ multiplex PCR, while TCRdb's copy carries only in-frame clones and drops some. The sample has 130,000 to 150,000 clones; approximately 80% are singletons. CDR1 is SGHTA and CDR2 is FQGNSA in the germline V gene. V dropped 4 bases and J dropped 0 bases, with 10 bases sitting between them. The CDR3 length is 16 residues. Sequencing was done on a sample of PBMCs. This rearrangement joins TRBV7-2 to TRBJ2-6; D is ambiguous. The receptor's source is a woman aged 18-35 years in good health and CMV-seropositive. The CDR3 sequence: CASSSDRFSGANVLTF. CDR3 nucleotides: TGTGCCAGCAGCTCAGATCGATTCTCTGGGGCCAACGTCCTGACTTTC.